One sample yielded the 25 T cell receptor beta chains listed below, sequenced in a study of radiotherapy plus CTLA-4 blockade in lung cancer. Here immunoSEQ multiplex PCR was the method, and the copy in TCRdb shows in-frame clones only, minus some. The profile covers some 110,000 clones, with approximately 77% appearing a single time and less than 4% taken by the ten largest. The sequenced sample was peripheral blood, obtained from a patient treated with radiotherapy plus ipilimumab. These receptors all come from a human donor with non-small cell lung cancer that progressed on radiotherapy plus ipilimumab. Some clones in this sample may be carry-over from other donors' samples.

This chain links TRBV5-1 with TRBJ1-1, with a possible D match to TRBD1 (5 bases). The V gene lost 0 bases and the J gene lost 4 bases, with 13 bases spanning the gap. The CDR3 sequence is 15 residues long. In germline, CDR1 is SGHRS, CDR2 YFSETQ. CDR3 nucleotides: TGCGCCAGCAGCTTGGCGGGAGGGGTGATCACTGAAGCTTTCTTT. Its protein product is CASSLAGGVITEAFF.

The rearrangement links TRBV7-2 to TRBJ1-4; TRBD1 matches at 9 bases. The germline V gene has CDR1 SGHTA and CDR2 FQGNSA. Trimming cost V 4 bases and J 7 bases; bases outside gene matches: 4. The CDR3 runs 14 residues. The CDR3: CASSSQGAFEKLFF. The CDR3 DNA reads as TGTGCCAGCAGCTCACAGGGGGCTTTTGAAAAACTGTTTTTT.

The genes are TRBV4-1 and TRBJ2-7, with D possibly matching TRBD1 (6 bases). Trimming removed 4 bases at V and 3 bases at J, with 22 bases between. This CDR3 contains 17 residues. Germline values: CDR1 MGHRA, CDR2 YSYEKL. In nucleotides, the CDR3 is TGCGCCAGCAGCCTAATTAGCTACAGGGAGAGGGGCTACGAGCAGTACTTC. Its protein product is CASSLISYRERGYEQYF.

This rearrangement joins TRBV4-3 to TRBJ1-2, with TRBD1 identical over 7 bases. Germline V gene lookup returns CDR1 LGHNA and CDR2 YSLEER. The CDR3 is 17 residues long. Trimming cost V 1 base and J 2 bases; bases outside gene matches: 10. CDR3 nucleotide sequence: TGCGCCAGCAGCCAAGTGGCCCGACAGGGTCGGAACTATGGCTACACCTTC. Translating it yields CASSQVARQGRNYGYTF.

This clone came up once. The rearrangement joins TRBV7-8 to TRBJ1-1; D might be TRBD1 (6 bases). The CDR3 is 15 amino acids. V was shortened by 3 bases and J by 0 bases, with 11 bases between the two germline ends. Germline V gene sequence: CDR1 SGHVS, CDR2 FQNEAQ. The CDR3 nucleotides are TGTGCCAGCAGCTTCTGGACAGAATTGAACACTGAAGCTTTCTTT. Protein: CASSFWTELNTEAFF.

The rearrangement links TRBV7-9 to TRBJ1-2; 8 nucleotides line up with TRBD1. Looked up from germline, CDR1 is SEHNR and CDR2 is FQNEAQ (reference sequence). The CDR3 loop spans 14 amino acids. V gave up 1 base and J gave up 8 bases; unmatched junction bases: 6. This CDR3 is CASSLGTGTVGYTF. The CDR3 DNA reads TGTGCCAGCAGCTTAGGGACAGGGACAGTGGGCTACACCTTC.

The V gene is TRBV15, the J gene TRBJ2-5; 11 bases line up with TRBD2. With V trimmed by 1 base and J by 9 bases, 13 bases remained unmatched. Germline values: CDR1 LNHNV, CDR2 YYDKDF (reference sequence). The CDR3 consists of 17 residues. This CDR3 reads CATSRVTSGGTKRPQYF. The CDR3 coding sequence is TGTGCCACCAGCAGAGTAACTAGCGGGGGTACCAAGAGACCCCAGTACTTC.

This chain joins TRBV4-3 and TRBJ1-2; 8 bases are shared with TRBD1. CDR3 length: 16 amino acids. From germline, CDR1 is LGHNA and CDR2 YSLEER. J lost 2 bases, V lost 2 bases, and 7 bases had no gene match. Here the CDR3 reads CASSQTRGRMNYGYTF. As DNA, the CDR3 is TGCGCCAGCAGCCAAACCAGGGGGCGTATGAACTATGGCTACACCTTC.

This rearrangement joins TRBV18 to TRBJ1-6; D unclear. Germline V lookup: CDR1 KGHSH, CDR2 LQKENI. The V gene lost 4 bases and the J gene lost 8 bases, with 24 bases spanning the gap. The CDR3 is 18 residues long. CDR3 region: CASSQFRGVVRVDSPLHF. Here the CDR3 DNA reads TGTGCCAGCTCACAATTCCGCGGTGTAGTAAGGGTGGATTCACCCCTCCACTTT. The variable domain in full, completed from reference TRBV18 and TRBJ1-6, reads NAGVMQNPRHLVRRRGQEARLRCSPMKGHSHVYWYRQLPEEGLKFMVYLQKENIIDESGMPKERFSAEFPKEGPSILRIQQVVRGDSAAYFCASSQFRGVVRVDSPLHFGNGTRLTVT.

This chain links TRBV4-1 with TRBJ2-7; 10 bases agree with TRBD2. There are 14 residues in the CDR3. CDR1 is MGHRA, CDR2 YSYEKL, per germline. The V gene end was trimmed by 3 bases and the J gene end by 1 base; junction bases not matched to a gene: 0. The CDR3 bases are TGCGCCAGCAGCCAGGGACTAGCGTCCTACGAGCAGTACTTC. Amino acid sequence: CASSQGLASYEQYF.

This clone was counted only a few times. Within the sample, other DNA sequences also encode this same CDR3. This chain joins TRBV7-2 and TRBJ2-7, with D perhaps matching TRBD1 (6 bases). The V end lost 4 bases, the J end lost 4 bases, and 8 bases lay between the germline ends. Per germline, CDR1 SGHTA and CDR2 FQGNSA. This CDR3 is 12 amino acids long. CDR3 sequence: CASSSQGYEQYF. In nucleotides, the CDR3 is TGTGCCAGCAGCTCACAGGGTTACGAGCAGTACTTC.

The chain uses TRBV28 and TRBJ1-1; D not resolved. V was pared by 3 bases and J by 1 base, with 9 bases between. The CDR3 runs 14 residues. The V gene's germline CDR1 is MDHEN and CDR2 SYDVKM. CDR3 in DNA: TGTGCCAGCAGTTTGTCCGGGAGGAACACTGAAGCTTTCTTT. Its translation: CASSLSGRNTEAFF.

This clone came up many times. Other DNA sequences within the sample encode an identical CDR3. The chain combines TRBV6-6 with TRBJ2-2, with 7 bases aligning to TRBD2. Germline V gives CDR1 MNHNY, CDR2 SVGAGI (reference sequence). V was pared by 7 bases and J by 7 bases, with 15 bases of the junction left unmatched. The CDR3 spans 16 residues. This CDR3 reads CASISPGRGGSGELFF. CDR3 DNA: TGTGCCAGCATCTCGCCGGGGAGGGGTGGGAGCGGGGAGCTGTTTTTT.

V is TRBV27 and J is TRBJ2-1; 10 bases are shared with TRBD1. Germline trimming cut 5 bases from V and 2 bases from J; bases unmatched to any gene: 9. From germline, CDR1 is MNHEY and CDR2 SMNVEV (reference sequence). There are 17 residues in the CDR3. DNA of the CDR3: TGTGCCAGCAGTCAATCTTCGACAGGGGGCCCCTACAATGAGCAGTTCTTC. It is translated as CASSQSSTGGPYNEQFF.

The chain carries TRBV11-3 and TRBJ2-7; 7 positions match TRBD1. V trimming: 4 bases; J trimming: 2 bases; junction bases outside the gene matches: 5. In germline, CDR1 is SGHNT, CDR2 YENEEA. The CDR3 sequence is 14 residues long. DNA of the CDR3: TGTGCCAGCAGCTCCCTGCAGGGGGCCTACGAGCAGTACTTC. The encoded protein is CASSSLQGAYEQYF.

The gene calls are TRBV18 and TRBJ1-1, with D hard to call. The V end was cut by 3 bases, the J end by 3 bases, with 11 bases between. The germline gives CDR1 KGHSH, CDR2 LQKENI. The CDR3 contains 14 residues. In DNA form, the CDR3 reads TGTGCCAGCTCACCCAACATACAGCACACTGAAGCTTTCTTT. Its translation: CASSPNIQHTEAFF. Variable domain in full (rest from reference TRBV18 and TRBJ1-1): NAGVMQNPRHLVRRRGQEARLRCSPMKGHSHVYWYRQLPEEGLKFMVYLQKENIIDESGMPKERFSAEFPKEGPSILRIQQVVRGDSAAYFCASSPNIQHTEAFFGQGTRLTVV.

The chain carries TRBV6-6 and TRBJ1-1; TRBD1 matches 11 bases. Germline V gene sequence: CDR1 MNHNY, CDR2 SVGAGI (reference sequence). The CDR3 runs 14 residues. Trimming at V came to 5 bases and at J to 8 bases, leaving 7 bases not matched to a gene. The CDR3 DNA is TGTGCCAGCAGTAGCCGGGACAGGGGGATGGAAGCTTTCTTT. Translation gives CASSSRDRGMEAFF.

The chain uses TRBV4-3 and TRBJ2-1, with TRBD1 matching over 7 bases. The CDR3 is 16 residues long. Looked up from germline, CDR1 is LGHNA and CDR2 is YSLEER. Losses at the gene ends were 3 bases for V and 4 bases for J; bases not matched to a gene: 9. CDR3 DNA sequence: TGCGCCAGCAGCCAGGCAACAGGGGTCGGGTACAATGAGCAGTTCTTC. This gives the protein CASSQATGVGYNEQFF.

In nucleotides, the CDR3 is TGTGCCAGCAGCCTGGGGAGCTCCTATAATTCACCCCTCCACTTT. This codes for CASSLGSSYNSPLHF. The chain combines TRBV9 with TRBJ1-6; no reliable D call. V lost 4 bases, J lost 0 bases, and 8 bases lay in between. Per germline, CDR1 SGDLS and CDR2 YYNGEE. There are 15 residues in the CDR3.

V gene TRBV6-1 combines with J gene TRBJ2-3; D may be TRBD2 (7 bases). The germline V gene encodes CDR1 MNHNS and CDR2 SASEGT. With 1 base removed from V and 0 bases from J, the gap between germline ends came to 14 bases. The CDR3 is 17 amino acids. The CDR3 region has the DNA TGTGCCAGCAGTGAAGGTGTAGAGGGGGGGAGCACAGATACGCAGTATTTT. As protein: CASSEGVEGGSTDTQYF.

This rearrangement joins TRBV10-3 to TRBJ1-6; a weak D match, TRBD1 (6 bases). V dropped 2 bases and J dropped 10 bases, with 15 bases sitting between them. The CDR3 loop spans 15 amino acids. Germline V lookup: CDR1 ENHRY, CDR2 SYGVKD. CDR3 bases: TGTGCCATCAGTGAGGTCGCAGGGGACGGGTCACCCCTCCACTTT. Protein sequence: CAISEVAGDGSPLHF.

This rearrangement joins TRBV7-8 to TRBJ2-7; D might be TRBD2 (5 bases). Germline V lookup: CDR1 SGHVS, CDR2 FQNEAQ. V shed 1 base and J shed 7 bases, with 11 bases lying between them. The CDR3 has 13 residues. CDR3 sequence (DNA): TGTGCCAGCAGCTTAGAGAGGGCGGATGAGCAGTACTTC. This encodes CASSLERADEQYF. Variable domain in full (rest from reference TRBV7-8 and TRBJ2-7): GAGVSQSPRYKVAKRGQDVALRCDPISGHVSLFWYQQALGQGPEFLTYFQNEAQLDKSGLPSDRFFAERPEGSVSTLKIQRTQQEDSAVYLCASSLERADEQYFGPGTRLTVT.

This chain uses TRBV5-1 with TRBJ2-1, with D unclear. This CDR3 contains 16 residues. V was cut by 0 bases and J by 0 bases, with 10 bases left in between. Germline values: CDR1 SGHRS, CDR2 YFSETQ. The CDR3 reads CASSLEVGRSYNEQFF. In nucleotides, the CDR3 is TGCGCCAGCAGCTTGGAGGTGGGCCGCTCCTACAATGAGCAGTTCTTC.

In its sample, this clone was seen a few times. The V call is TRBV5-8, the J call TRBJ2-7, with D perhaps being TRBD1 or TRBD2 (5 bases each). The length of the CDR3 is 15 residues. CDR1 and CDR2 (germline): SGHTS, YDEGEE. The V gene lost 4 bases and the J gene lost 0 bases, with 14 bases spanning the gap. Written as DNA, the CDR3 is TGTGCCAGCAGCGTCGGGACGGGGAGCTCCTACGAGCAGTACTTC. Translating it yields CASSVGTGSSYEQYF.

The chain couples TRBV5-5 to TRBJ2-3; possibly TRBD1 for D (6 bases). V shed 0 bases and J shed 11 bases, with 19 bases lying between them. The CDR3 runs 15 residues. Germline V gene lookup returns CDR1 SGHKS and CDR2 YYEKEE (reference sequence). Here the CDR3 DNA reads TGTGCCAGCAGCTTGGCGGTCAGGGGACCTCTCGGGCAGTATTTT. This codes for CASSLAVRGPLGQYF.